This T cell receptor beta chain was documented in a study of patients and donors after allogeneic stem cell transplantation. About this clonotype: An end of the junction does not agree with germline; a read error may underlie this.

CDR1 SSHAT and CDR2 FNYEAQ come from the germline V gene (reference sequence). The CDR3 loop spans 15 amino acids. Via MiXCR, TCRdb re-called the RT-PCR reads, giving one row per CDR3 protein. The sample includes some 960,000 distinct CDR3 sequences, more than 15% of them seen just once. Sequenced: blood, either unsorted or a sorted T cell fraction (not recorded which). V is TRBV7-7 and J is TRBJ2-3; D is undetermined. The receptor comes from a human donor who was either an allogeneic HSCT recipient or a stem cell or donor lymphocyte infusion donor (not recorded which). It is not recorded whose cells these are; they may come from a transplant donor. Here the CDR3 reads CASSPGSRYSDTQYF. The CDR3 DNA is TGTGCTAGCAGCCCGGGCTCTAGATATTCAGATACGCAGTATTTT.